The next 10 T cell receptor beta chains were all read from a single sample in a study of T cell responses to AZD1222 COVID-19 vaccine. Sequencing used immunoSEQ multiplex PCR; TCRdb keeps in-frame clones, though not all of them. The data hold roughly 120,000 clones, with 85% observed a single time. Sample: peripheral blood, taken 28 days after the second AZD1222 dose. The origin of the receptors is an adult who received the AZD1222 COVID-19 vaccine.

The chain couples TRBV29-1 to TRBJ2-7, with D uncertain. The CDR3 is 12 residues long. Germline V gene sequence: CDR1 SQVTM, CDR2 ANQGSEA. V was clipped by 5 bases and J by 5 bases, with 13 bases between them. Here the CDR3 DNA reads TGCAGCGTTAATATACGGTCGCACGAGCAGTACTTC. Protein: CSVNIRSHEQYF.

V gene TRBV2 combines with J gene TRBJ1-6; TRBD1 is a possible D gene (5 bases). The germline V gene encodes CDR1 SNHLY and CDR2 FYNNEI. V gave up 5 bases and J gave up 9 bases, with 11 bases separating them. This CDR3 has 13 residues. This CDR3 is CASSRGSPSPLHF. The CDR3 coding sequence is TGTGCCAGCAGTCGGGGGTCCCCTTCACCCCTCCACTTT.

This sequence joins TRBV5-1 and TRBJ1-5, with D perhaps matching TRBD1 (6 bases). Germline V CDR1 and CDR2: SGHRS, YFSETQ. The CDR3 consists of 14 residues. V gave up 4 bases and J gave up 7 bases, with 15 bases separating them. Here the CDR3 reads CASSLDSGYQPQHF. The CDR3, as DNA: TGCGCCAGCAGCCTGGACAGCGGATACCAGCCCCAGCATTTT.

The gene calls are TRBV6-5 and TRBJ1-3; D is undetermined. Germline CDR1 reads MNHEY; CDR2 reads SVGAGI. Trimming left V 6 bases short and J 4 bases short, with 10 bases between. This CDR3 spans 13 amino acids. DNA of the CDR3: TGTGCCAGCAGGGGCCCGGGGGGAAACACCATATATTTT. It codes for CASRGPGGNTIYF.

The V gene is TRBV19, the J gene TRBJ1-2; no clear D gene. Germline V gene data show CDR1 as LNHDA and CDR2 as SQIVND (reference sequence). V was clipped by 3 bases and J by 5 bases, with 13 bases between them. The CDR3 consists of 14 residues. The CDR3, as DNA: TGTGCCAGTAGTATTGTCGCTACCCCTTATGGCTACACCTTC. Its translation is CASSIVATPYGYTF.

The chain uses TRBV9 and TRBJ2-4; D is unresolved. V was clipped by 0 bases and J by 1 base, with 2 bases between them. This CDR3 is built from 13 residues. Germline lookup yields CDR1 SGDLS and CDR2 YYNGEE. The CDR3 is CASSVEAKNIQYF. The CDR3 bases are TGTGCCAGCAGCGTAGAGGCCAAAAACATTCAGTACTTC.

CDR3 sequence: CASSLITGGPKGEQFF. The CDR3 region has the DNA TGTGCCAGCAGTTTAATCACGGGGGGGCCGAAGGGTGAGCAGTTCTTC. V and J are TRBV28 and TRBJ2-1; 8 positions match TRBD2. The CDR3 is 16 residues long. Germline trimming cut 2 bases from V and 9 bases from J; bases unmatched to any gene: 12. Germline CDR1 MDHEN, CDR2 SYDVKM.

V and J are TRBV5-1 and TRBJ2-7; D tentatively fits TRBD1 or TRBD2 (5 bases each). The V gene's germline CDR1 is SGHRS and CDR2 YFSETQ. This CDR3 comprises 12 residues. Trimming took off 3 bases at V and 7 bases at J, with 11 bases between the two ends. CDR3 bases: TGCGCCAGCAGCTCACAGTGGGGGGAGCAGTACTTC. The encoded protein is CASSSQWGEQYF.

V is TRBV4-2 and J is TRBJ1-1; D is possibly TRBD1 (6 bases). Germline V gene sequence: CDR1 LGHNA, CDR2 YNFKEQ. Trimming left V 1 base short and J 0 bases short, with 9 bases between. The CDR3 runs 15 residues. The CDR3: CASSQVQGLNTEAFF. CDR3 nucleotides: TGTGCCAGCAGCCAAGTGCAGGGGTTGAACACTGAAGCTTTCTTT.

This clone came up once. V gene TRBV5-4 combines with J gene TRBJ1-1, with a weak D call TRBD1 (5 bases). Germline V gives CDR1 SGHNT, CDR2 YYREEE (reference sequence). The CDR3 runs 15 residues. The V and J ends lost 4 bases and 2 bases respectively, with 15 bases between them. The CDR3, as DNA: TGTGCCAGCAGCATTTCCGGGACGGGTAACACTGAAGCTTTCTTT. The encoded protein is CASSISGTGNTEAFF.